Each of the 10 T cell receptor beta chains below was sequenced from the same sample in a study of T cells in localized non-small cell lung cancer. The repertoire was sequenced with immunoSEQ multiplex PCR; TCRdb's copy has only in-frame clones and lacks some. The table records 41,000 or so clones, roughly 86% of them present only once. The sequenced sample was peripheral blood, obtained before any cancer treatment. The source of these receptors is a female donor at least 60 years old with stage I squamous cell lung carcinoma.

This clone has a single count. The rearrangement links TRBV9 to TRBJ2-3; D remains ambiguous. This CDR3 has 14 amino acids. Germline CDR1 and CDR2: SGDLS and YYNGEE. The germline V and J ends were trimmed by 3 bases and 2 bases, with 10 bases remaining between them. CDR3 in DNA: TGTGCCAGCAGCGCCGGAAAGGCCACAGATACGCAGTATTTT. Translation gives CASSAGKATDTQYF. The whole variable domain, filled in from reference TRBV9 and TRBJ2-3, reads DSGVTQTPKHLITATGQRVTLRCSPRSGDLSVYWYQQSLDQGLQFLIQYYNGEERAKGNILERFSAQQFPDLHSELNLSSLELGDSALYFCASSAGKATDTQYFGPGTRLTVL.

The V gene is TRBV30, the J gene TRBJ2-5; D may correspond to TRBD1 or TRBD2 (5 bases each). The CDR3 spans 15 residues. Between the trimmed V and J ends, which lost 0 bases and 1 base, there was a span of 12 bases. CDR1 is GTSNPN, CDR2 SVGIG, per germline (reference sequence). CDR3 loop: CAWSVMGRIQETQYF. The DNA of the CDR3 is TGTGCCTGGAGTGTGATGGGACGAATCCAAGAGACCCAGTACTTC.

CDR3 region: CASSMGDRGRYTDTQYF. Written as DNA, the CDR3 is TGCGCCAGCAGCATGGGAGACAGGGGGAGATATACAGATACGCAGTATTTT. The chain couples TRBV5-1 to TRBJ2-3, with TRBD1 matching over 9 bases. The J segment lost 3 bases and the V segment lost 4 bases, leaving 12 bases of the junction unmatched. This CDR3 is 17 amino acids long. The germline CDR1 and CDR2 sequences are SGHRS and YFSETQ.

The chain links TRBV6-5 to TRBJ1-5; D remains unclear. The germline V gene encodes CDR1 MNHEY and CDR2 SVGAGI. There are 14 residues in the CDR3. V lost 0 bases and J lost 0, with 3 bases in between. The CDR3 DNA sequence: TGTGCCAGCAGTTACTCGTATAGCAATCAGCCCCAGCATTTT. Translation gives CASSYSYSNQPQHF.

The CDR3 DNA reads as TGTGCCAGCTCGCCGGGGGGGACGCGTATGAGCTCCTACGAGCAGTACTTC. Translation: CASSPGGTRMSSYEQYF. The chain links TRBV18 to TRBJ2-7, with TRBD2 identical over 8 bases. Germline CDR1 reads KGHSH; CDR2 reads LQKENI. The V and J ends lost 6 bases and 0 bases, in that order; junction bases with no gene match: 13. The CDR3 runs 17 residues. Full variable domain (rest looked up from reference TRBV18 and TRBJ2-7): NAGVMQNPRHLVRRRGQEARLRCSPMKGHSHVYWYRQLPEEGLKFMVYLQKENIIDESGMPKERFSAEFPKEGPSILRIQQVVRGDSAAYFCASSPGGTRMSSYEQYFGPGTRLTVT.

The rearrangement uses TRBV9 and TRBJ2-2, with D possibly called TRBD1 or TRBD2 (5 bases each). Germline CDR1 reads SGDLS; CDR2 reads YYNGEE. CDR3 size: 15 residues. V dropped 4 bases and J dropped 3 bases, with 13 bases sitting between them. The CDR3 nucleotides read TGTGCCAGCAGCCCCGGGGTCAGGGACACCGGGGAGCTGTTTTTT. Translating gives CASSPGVRDTGELFF. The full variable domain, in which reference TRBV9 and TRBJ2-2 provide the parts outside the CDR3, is DSGVTQTPKHLITATGQRVTLRCSPRSGDLSVYWYQQSLDQGLQFLIQYYNGEERAKGNILERFSAQQFPDLHSELNLSSLELGDSALYFCASSPGVRDTGELFFGEGSRLTVL.

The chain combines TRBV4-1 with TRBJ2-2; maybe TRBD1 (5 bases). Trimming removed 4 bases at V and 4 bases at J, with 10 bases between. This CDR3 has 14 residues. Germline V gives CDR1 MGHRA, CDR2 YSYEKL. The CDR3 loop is CASSRQGATGELFF. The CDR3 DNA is TGCGCCAGCAGCCGCCAAGGGGCCACCGGGGAGCTGTTTTTT.

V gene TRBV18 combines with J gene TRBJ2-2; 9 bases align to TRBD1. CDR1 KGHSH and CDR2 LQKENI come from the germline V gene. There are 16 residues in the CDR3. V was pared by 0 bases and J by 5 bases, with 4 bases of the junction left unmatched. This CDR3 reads CASSPPGQGLTGELFF. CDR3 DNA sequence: TGTGCCAGCTCACCACCCGGACAGGGGTTAACCGGGGAGCTGTTTTTT.

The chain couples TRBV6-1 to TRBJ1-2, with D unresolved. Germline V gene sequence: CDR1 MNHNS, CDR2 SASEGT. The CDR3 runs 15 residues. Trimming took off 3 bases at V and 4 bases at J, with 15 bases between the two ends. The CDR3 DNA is TGTGCCAGCAGTGACCCTCTGAGGATTAGCTATGGCTACACCTTC. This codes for CASSDPLRISYGYTF.

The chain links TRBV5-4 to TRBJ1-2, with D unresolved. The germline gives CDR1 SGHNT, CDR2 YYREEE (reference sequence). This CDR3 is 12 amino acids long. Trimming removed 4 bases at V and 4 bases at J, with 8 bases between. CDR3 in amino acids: CASSTDTYGYTF. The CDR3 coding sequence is TGTGCCAGCAGCACAGACACCTATGGCTACACCTTC.